This T cell receptor (beta chain) comes out of a study of cytomegalovirus exposure and HLA in healthy donors. Germline V CDR1 and CDR2: SGDLS, YYNGEE. This CDR3 has 18 amino acids. Trimming cost V 0 bases and J 2 bases; bases outside gene matches: 8. Generated by immunoSEQ multiplex PCR, the TCRdb table keeps only in-frame clones and is missing some. The sample includes 110,000 to 150,000 clones, just over 90% of them seen just once. As for this clone: Its cognate antigen is unknown.

The donors were part of the validation cohort of around 110 subjects. That cohort was separate from the first cohort, which comprised 550 to 750 subjects. Study-wide results and limits: Some public TCRs appeared in many individuals, while most sequences were rare.

The chain combines TRBV9 with TRBJ2-7; 13 nucleotides align to TRBD2. This sequence originates from a man aged 18 to 29 in good health and CMV-seronegative. Specimen: PBMCs. CDR3 coding DNA: TGTGCCAGCAGCGTAGGACTAGCGGGGGGCCCAAAAACCTACGAGCAGTACTTC. Residues: CASSVGLAGGPKTYEQYF. Full variable domain (outside the CDR3, taken from reference TRBV9 and TRBJ2-7): DSGVTQTPKHLITATGQRVTLRCSPRSGDLSVYWYQQSLDQGLQFLIQYYNGEERAKGNILERFSAQQFPDLHSELNLSSLELGDSALYFCASSVGLAGGPKTYEQYFGPGTRLTVT.